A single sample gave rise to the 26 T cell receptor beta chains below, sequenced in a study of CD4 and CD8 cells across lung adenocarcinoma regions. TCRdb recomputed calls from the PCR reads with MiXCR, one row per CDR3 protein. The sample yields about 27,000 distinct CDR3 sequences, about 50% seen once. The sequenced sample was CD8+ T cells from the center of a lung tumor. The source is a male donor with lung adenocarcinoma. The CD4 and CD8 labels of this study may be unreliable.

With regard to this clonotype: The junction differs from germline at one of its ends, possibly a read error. CDR3 sequence: CASSGRKAKNTQYF. CDR3 sequence (DNA): TGTGCCAGCAGTGGCCGGAAGGCCAAAAATACGCAGTATTTC. This sequence joins TRBV6-1 and TRBJ2-3; the D is unclear. Per germline, CDR1 MNHNS and CDR2 SASEGT. The CDR3 sequence is 14 residues long.

The CDR3 DNA reads TGTGCCAGGGGCGGACGGGCGGAGAGCACAGATGAGCTGTATTTT. It codes for CARGGRAESTDELYF. The chain recombines TRBV6-1 with TRBJ2-3; D is uncertain. The CDR3 spans 15 residues. With 9 bases removed from V and 14 bases from J, the gap between germline ends came to 30 bases. Germline V gene lookup returns CDR1 MNHNS and CDR2 SASEGT.

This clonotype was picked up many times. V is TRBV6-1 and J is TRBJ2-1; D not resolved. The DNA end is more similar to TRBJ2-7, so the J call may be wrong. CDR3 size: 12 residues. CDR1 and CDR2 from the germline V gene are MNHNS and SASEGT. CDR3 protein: CASSWVRYEQYF. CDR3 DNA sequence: TGTGCCAGCAGCTGGGTTAGGTACGAGCAGTACTTC.

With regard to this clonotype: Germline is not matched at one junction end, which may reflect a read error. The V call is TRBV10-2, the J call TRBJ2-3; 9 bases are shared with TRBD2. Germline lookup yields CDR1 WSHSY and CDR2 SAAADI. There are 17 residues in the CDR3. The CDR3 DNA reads TGCGCCAGCAGTGCCCCTCCGGGACTAGCTGACCCAGATACCCAGTATTTT. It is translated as CASSAPPGLADPDTQYF.

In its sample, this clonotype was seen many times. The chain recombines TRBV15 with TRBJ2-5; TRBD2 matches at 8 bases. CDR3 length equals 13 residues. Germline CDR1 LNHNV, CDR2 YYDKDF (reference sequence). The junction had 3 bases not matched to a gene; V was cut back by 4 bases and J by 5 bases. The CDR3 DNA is TGTGCCACCAGCACAATAGCGGGGGAGACCCAGTACTTC. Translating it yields CATSTIAGETQYF.

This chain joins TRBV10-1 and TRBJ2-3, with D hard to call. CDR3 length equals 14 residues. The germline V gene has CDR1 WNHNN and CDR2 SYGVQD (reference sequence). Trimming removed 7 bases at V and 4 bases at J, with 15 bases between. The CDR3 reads CASKVRQDPDTQYF. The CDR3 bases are TGCGCCAGCAAGGTCAGGCAAGACCCAGATACGCAGTATTTT.

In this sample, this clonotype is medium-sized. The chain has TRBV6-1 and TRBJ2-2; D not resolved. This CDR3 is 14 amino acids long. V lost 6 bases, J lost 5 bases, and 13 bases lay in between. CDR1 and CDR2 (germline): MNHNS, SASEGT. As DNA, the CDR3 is TGTGCCAGCAGAGACTGGACCCCGACCGGGGAGCTGTTTTTT. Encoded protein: CASRDWTPTGELFF.

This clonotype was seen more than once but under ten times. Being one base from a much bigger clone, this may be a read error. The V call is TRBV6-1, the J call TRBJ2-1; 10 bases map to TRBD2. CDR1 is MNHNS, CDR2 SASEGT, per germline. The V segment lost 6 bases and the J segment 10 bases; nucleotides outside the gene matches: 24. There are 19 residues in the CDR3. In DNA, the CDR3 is TGTGCCAGCAGCAACGTTGCGCCAACTGGGCTAGCGGGAGTCTACGAGCAGTTCTTC. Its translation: CASSNVAPTGLAGVYEQFF.

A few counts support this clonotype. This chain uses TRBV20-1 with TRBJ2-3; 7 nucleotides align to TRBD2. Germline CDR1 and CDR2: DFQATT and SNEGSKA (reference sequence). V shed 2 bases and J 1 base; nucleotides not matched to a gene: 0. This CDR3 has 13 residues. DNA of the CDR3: TGCAGTGCTAGACTAGCGGGCACAGATACGCAGTATTTT. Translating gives CSARLAGTDTQYF.

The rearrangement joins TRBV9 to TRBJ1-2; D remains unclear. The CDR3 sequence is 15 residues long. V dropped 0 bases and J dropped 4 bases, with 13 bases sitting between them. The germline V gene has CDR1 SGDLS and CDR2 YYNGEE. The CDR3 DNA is TGTGCCAGCAGCGTAGATTCCGGAAGGGCCTATGGCTACACCTTC. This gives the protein CASSVDSGRAYGYTF.

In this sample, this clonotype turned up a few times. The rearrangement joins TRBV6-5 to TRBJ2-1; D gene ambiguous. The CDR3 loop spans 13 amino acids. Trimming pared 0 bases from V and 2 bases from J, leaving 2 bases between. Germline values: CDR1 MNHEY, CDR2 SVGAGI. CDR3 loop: CASSYSTYNEQFF. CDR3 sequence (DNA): TGTGCCAGCAGTTACTCGACCTACAATGAGCAGTTCTTC.

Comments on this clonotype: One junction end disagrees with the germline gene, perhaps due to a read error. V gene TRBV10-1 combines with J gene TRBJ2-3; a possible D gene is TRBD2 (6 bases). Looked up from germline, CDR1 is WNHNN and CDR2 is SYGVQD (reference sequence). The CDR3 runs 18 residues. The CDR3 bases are TGCGCCAGCAGTACGACGGGCGGCGGGGAGTGTGGCCCAGAGACGCAGTATTTT. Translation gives CASSTTGGGECGPETQYF.

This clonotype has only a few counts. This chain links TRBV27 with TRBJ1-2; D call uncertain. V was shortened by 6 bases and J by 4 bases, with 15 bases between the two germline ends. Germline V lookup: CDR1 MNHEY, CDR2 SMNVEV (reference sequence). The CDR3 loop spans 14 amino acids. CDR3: CASSPDGLGYGYTF. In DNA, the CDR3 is TGTGCCAGCAGCCCCGACGGGTTGGGCTATGGCTACACCTTC.

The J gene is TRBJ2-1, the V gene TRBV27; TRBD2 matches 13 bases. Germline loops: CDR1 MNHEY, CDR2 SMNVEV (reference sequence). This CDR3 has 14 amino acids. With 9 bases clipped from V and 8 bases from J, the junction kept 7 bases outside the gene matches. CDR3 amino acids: CASQWTSGSYEQFF. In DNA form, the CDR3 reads TGTGCCAGTCAGTGGACTAGCGGGAGCTATGAGCAGTTCTTC.

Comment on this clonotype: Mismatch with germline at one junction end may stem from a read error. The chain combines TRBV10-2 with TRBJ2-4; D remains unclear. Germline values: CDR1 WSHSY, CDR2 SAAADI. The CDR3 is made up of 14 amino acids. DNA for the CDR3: TGCGCGGGCAGCGTGGTGTGGGCCAAAGACATTCAGTACTTC. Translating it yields CAGSVVWAKDIQYF.

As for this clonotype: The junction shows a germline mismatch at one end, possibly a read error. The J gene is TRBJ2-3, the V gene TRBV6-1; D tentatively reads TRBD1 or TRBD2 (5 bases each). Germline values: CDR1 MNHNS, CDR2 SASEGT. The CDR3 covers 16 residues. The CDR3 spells CASSETWASRTNAQYF. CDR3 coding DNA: TGTGCCAGCAGTGAAACGTGGGCTAGCAGGACAAATGCGCAGTATTTC.

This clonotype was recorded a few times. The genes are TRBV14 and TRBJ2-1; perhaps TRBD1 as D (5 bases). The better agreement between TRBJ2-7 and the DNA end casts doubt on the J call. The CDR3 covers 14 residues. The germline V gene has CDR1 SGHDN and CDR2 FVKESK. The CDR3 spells CASSQGIGVYEQYF. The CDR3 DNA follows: TGTGCCAGCAGCCAAGGTATAGGGGTCTACGAGCAGTACTTC.

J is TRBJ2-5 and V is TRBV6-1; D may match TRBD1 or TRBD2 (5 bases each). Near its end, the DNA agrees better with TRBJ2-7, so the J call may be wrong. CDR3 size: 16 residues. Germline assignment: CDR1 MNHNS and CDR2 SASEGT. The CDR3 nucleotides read TGTGCCAGCAGTGAAGTTGGGGGTTACCAGTACGACGAGCAGTACTTC. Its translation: CASSEVGGYQYDEQYF.

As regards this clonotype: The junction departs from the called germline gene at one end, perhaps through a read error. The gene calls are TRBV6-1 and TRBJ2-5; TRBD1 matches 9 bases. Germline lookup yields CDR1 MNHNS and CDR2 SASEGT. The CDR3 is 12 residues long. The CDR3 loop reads CASSIDRGREFF. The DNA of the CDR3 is TGTGCCAGCAGTATAGACAGGGGGAGGGAGTTCTTC.

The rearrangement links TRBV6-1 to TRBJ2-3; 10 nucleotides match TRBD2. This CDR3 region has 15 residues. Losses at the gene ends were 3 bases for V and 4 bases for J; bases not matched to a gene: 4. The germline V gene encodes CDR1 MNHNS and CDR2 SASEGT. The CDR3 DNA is TGTGCCAGCAGTGATCTAGCGGGAGCCGCAGATACGCAGTATTTT. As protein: CASSDLAGAADTQYF.

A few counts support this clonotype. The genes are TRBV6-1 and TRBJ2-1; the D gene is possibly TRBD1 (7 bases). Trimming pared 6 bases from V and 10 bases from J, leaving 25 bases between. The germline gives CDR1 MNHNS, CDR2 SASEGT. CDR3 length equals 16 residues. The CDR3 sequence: CASRLKGAGLGYEQFF. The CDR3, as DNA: TGTGCCAGCAGGCTAAAGGGGGCGGGGTTAGGCTACGAGCAGTTCTTC.

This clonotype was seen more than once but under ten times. CDR3 sequence (DNA): TGTGCCAGCAGCGCGATAACTGGGAATGAGCAGTTCTTC. Its protein is CASSAITGNEQFF. The chain recombines TRBV7-8 with TRBJ2-1; D call uncertain. The CDR3 is made up of 13 amino acids. The germline V gene encodes CDR1 SGHVS and CDR2 FQNEAQ. Trimming pared 5 bases from V and 7 bases from J, leaving 12 bases between.

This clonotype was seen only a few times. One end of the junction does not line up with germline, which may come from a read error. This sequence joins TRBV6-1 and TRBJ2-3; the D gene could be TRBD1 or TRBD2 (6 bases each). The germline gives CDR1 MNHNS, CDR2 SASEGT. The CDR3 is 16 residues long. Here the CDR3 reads CASGEAGGGDRETQYF. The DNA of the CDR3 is TGTGCCAGCGGTGAAGCCGGGGGCGGGGATCGAGAGACCCAGTATTTT.

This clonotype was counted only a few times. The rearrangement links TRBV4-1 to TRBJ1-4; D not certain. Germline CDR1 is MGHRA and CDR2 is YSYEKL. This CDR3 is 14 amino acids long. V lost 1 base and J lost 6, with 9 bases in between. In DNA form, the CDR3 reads TGCGCCAGCAGCCAAGGACCTACACATGAAAAACTGTTTTTT. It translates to CASSQGPTHEKLFF.

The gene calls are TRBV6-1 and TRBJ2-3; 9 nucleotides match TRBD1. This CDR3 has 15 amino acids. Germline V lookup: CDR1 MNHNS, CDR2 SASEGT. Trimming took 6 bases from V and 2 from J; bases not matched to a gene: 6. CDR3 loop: CASRNGQGHTDTQYF. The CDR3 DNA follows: TGTGCCAGCAGAAACGGACAGGGGCACACAGATACGCAGTATTTT.

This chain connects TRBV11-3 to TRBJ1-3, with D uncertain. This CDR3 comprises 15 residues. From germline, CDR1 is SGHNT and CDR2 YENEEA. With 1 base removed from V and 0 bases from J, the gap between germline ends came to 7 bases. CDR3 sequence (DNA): TGTGCCAGCAGCTTAGGGGCCAGCTCTGGAAACACCATATATTTT. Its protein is CASSLGASSGNTIYF.